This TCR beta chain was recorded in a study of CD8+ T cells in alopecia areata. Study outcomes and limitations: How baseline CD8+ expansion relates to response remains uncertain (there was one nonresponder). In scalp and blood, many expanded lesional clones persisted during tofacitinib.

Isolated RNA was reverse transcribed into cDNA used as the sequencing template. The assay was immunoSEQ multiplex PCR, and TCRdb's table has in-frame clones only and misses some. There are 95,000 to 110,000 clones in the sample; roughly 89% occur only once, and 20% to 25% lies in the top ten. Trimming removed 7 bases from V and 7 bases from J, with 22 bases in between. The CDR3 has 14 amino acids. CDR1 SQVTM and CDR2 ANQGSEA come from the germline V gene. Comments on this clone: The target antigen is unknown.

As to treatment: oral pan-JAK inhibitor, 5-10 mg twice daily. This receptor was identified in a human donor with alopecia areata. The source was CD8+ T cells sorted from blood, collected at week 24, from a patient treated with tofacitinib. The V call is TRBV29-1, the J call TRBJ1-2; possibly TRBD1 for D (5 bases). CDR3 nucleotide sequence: TGCAGCGCGAGCGTCGGCAGGGTAGCAGGTGGCTACACCTTC. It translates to CSASVGRVAGGYTF.